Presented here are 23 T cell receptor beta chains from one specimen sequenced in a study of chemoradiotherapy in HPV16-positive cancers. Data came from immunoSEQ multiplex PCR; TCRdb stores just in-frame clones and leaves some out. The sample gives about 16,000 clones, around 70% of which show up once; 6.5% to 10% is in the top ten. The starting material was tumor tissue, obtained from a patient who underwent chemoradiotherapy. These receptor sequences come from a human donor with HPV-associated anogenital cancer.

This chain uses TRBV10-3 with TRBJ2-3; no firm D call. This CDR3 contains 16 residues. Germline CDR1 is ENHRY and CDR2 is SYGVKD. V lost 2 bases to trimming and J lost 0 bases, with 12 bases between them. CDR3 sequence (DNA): TGTGCCATCAGTGAGGCAACACGCCCTAGCACAGATACGCAGTATTTT. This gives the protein CAISEATRPSTDTQYF.

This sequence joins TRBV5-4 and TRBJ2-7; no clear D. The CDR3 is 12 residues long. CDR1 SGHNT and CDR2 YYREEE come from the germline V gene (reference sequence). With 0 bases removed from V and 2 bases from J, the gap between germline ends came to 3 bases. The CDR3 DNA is TGTGCCAGCAGCTTGGGAACCTACGAGCAGTACTTC. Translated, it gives CASSLGTYEQYF.

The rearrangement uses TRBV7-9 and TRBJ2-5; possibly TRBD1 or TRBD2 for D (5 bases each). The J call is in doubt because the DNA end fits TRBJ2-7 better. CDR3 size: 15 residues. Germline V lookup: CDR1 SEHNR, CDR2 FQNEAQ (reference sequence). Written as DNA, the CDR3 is TGTGCCAGCAGCTTCGGGGCGGGCCATTCCTACGAGCAGTACTTC. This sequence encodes CASSFGAGHSYEQYF.

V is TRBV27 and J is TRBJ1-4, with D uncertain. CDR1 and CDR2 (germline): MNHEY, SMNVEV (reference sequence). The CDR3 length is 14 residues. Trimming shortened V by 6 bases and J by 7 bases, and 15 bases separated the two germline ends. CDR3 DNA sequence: TGTGCCAGCAGGTCCGGGGTAAAGGGTGAAAAACTGTTTTTT. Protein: CASRSGVKGEKLFF. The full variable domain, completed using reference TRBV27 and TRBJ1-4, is EAQVTQNPRYLITVTGKKLTVTCSQNMNHEYMSWYRQDPGLGLRQIYYSMNVEVTDKGDVPEGYKVSRKEKRNFPLILESPSPNQTSLYFCASRSGVKGEKLFFGSGTQLSVL.

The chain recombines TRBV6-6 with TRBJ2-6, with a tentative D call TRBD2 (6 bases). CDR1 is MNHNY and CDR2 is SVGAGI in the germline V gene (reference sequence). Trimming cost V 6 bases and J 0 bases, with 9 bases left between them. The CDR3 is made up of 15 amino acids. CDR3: CASSRDFSGANVLTF. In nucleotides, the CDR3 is TGTGCCAGCAGCCGGGACTTCTCTGGGGCCAACGTCCTGACTTTC.

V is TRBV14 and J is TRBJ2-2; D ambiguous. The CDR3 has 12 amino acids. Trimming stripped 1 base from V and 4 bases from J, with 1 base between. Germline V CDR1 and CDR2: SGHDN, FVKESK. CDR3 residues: CASSQATGELFF. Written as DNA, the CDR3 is TGTGCCAGCAGCCAAGCCACCGGGGAGCTGTTTTTT.

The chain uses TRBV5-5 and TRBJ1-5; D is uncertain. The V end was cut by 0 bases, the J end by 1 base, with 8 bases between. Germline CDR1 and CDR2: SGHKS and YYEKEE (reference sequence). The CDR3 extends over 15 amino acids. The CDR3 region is CASSLAVNSNQPQHF. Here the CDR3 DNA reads TGTGCCAGCAGCTTGGCCGTAAACAGCAATCAGCCCCAGCATTTT.

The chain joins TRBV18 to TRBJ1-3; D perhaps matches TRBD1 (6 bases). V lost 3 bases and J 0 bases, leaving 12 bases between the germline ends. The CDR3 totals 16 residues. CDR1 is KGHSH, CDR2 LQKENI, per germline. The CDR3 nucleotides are TGTGCCAGCTCACCCGGGACACTCTACTCTGGAAACACCATATATTTT. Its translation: CASSPGTLYSGNTIYF.

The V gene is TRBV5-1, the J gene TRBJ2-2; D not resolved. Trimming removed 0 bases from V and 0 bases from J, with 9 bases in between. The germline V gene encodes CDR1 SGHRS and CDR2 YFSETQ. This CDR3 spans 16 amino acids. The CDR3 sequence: CASSLETTSNTGELFF. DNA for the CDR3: TGCGCCAGCAGCTTGGAGACAACCTCGAACACCGGGGAGCTGTTTTTT.

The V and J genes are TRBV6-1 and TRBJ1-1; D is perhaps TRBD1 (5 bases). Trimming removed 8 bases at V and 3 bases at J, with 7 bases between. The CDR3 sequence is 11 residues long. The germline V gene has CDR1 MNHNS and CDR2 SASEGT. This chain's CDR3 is CASRGDTEAFF. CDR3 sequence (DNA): TGTGCCAGCCGGGGGGACACTGAAGCTTTCTTT.

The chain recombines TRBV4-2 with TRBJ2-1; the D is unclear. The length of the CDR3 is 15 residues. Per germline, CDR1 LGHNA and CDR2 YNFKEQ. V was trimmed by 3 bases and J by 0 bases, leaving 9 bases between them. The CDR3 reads CASSQKVSSYNEQFF. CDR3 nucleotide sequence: TGTGCCAGCAGCCAGAAAGTGAGCTCCTACAATGAGCAGTTCTTC.

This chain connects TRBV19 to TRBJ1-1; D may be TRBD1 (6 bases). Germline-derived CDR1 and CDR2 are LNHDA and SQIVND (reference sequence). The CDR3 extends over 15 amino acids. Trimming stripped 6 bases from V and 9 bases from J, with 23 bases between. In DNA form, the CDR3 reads TGTGCCAGTAGCCCCCCCCGGGCCAGGGGAGGACAAGCTTTCTTT. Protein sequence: CASSPPRARGGQAFF. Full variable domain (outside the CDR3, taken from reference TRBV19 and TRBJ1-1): DGGITQSPKYLFRKEGQNVTLSCEQNLNHDAMYWYRQDPGQGLRLIYYSQIVNDFQKGDIAEGYSVSREKKESFPLTVTSAQKNPTAFYLCASSPPRARGGQAFFGQGTRLTVV.

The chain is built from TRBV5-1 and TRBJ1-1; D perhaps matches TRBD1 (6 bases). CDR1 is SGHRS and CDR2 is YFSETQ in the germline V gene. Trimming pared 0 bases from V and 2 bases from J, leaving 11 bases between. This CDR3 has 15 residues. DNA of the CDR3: TGCGCCAGCAGCTTGGTTGGGACAAGAAACACTGAAGCTTTCTTT. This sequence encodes CASSLVGTRNTEAFF.

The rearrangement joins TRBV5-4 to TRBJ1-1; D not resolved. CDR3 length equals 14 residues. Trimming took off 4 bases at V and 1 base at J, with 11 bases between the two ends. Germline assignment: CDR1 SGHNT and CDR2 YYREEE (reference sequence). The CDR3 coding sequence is TGTGCCAGCAGCCAAACATTGGGGAACACTGAAGCTTTCTTT. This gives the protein CASSQTLGNTEAFF.

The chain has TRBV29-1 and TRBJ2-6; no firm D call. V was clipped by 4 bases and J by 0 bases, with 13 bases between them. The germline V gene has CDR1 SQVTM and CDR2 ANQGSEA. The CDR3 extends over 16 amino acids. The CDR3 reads CSVASDVNSGANVLTF. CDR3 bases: TGCAGCGTTGCCTCTGACGTCAACTCTGGGGCCAACGTCCTGACTTTC.

The CDR3 nucleotides are TGTGCCAGCAGTTCACAGGGTGCCAATTCACCCCTCCACTTT. Translated: CASSSQGANSPLHF. The rearrangement uses TRBV6-6 and TRBJ1-6, with D possibly matching TRBD1 (6 bases). Trimming removed 4 bases from V and 7 bases from J, with 11 bases in between. The germline gives CDR1 MNHNY, CDR2 SVGAGI (reference sequence). The length of the CDR3 is 14 residues.

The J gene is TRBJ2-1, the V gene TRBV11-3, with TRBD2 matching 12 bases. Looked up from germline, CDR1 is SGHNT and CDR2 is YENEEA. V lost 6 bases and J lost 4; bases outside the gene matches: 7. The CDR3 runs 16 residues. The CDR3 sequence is CASSSTSGRWYNEQFF. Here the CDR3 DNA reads TGTGCCAGCAGTTCCACTAGCGGGAGGTGGTACAATGAGCAGTTCTTC.

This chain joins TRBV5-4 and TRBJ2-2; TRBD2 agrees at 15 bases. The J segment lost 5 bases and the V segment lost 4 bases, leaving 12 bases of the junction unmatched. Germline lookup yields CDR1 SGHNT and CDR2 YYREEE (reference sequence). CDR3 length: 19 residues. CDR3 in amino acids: CASSPTRGTSGGYTGELFF. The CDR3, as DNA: TGTGCCAGCAGCCCTACGAGGGGGACTAGCGGGGGGTATACCGGGGAGCTGTTTTTT.

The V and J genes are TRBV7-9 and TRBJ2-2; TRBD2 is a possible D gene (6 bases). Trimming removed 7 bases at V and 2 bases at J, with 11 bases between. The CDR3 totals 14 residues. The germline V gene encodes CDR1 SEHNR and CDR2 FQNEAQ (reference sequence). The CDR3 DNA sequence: TGTGCCAGCAAGACCGGGGGAAACACCGGGGAGCTGTTTTTT. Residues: CASKTGGNTGELFF. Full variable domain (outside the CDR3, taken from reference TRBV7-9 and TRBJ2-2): DTGVSQNPRHKITKRGQNVTFRCDPISEHNRLYWYRQTLGQGPEFLTYFQNEAQLEKSRLLSDRFSAERPKGSFSTLEIQRTEQGDSAMYLCASKTGGNTGELFFGEGSRLTVL.

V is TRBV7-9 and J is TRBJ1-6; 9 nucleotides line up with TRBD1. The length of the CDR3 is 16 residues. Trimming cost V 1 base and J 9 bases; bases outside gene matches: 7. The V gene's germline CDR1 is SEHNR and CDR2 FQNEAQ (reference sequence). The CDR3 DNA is TGTGCCAGCAGCTTAGGAACCGGGACAGGGCTTTCACCCCTCCACTTT. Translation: CASSLGTGTGLSPLHF.

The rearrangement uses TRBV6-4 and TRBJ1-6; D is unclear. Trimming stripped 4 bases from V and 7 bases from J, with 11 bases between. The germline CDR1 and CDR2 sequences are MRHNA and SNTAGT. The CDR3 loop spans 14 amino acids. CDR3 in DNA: TGTGCCAGCAGTGCCGTGCCGGGGAATTCACCCCTCCACTTT. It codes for CASSAVPGNSPLHF.

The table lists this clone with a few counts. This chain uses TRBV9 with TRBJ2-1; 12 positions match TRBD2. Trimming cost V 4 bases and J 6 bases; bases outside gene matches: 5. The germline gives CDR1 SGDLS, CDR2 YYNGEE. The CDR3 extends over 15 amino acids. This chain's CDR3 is CASSYGLAGSNEQFF. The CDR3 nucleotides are TGTGCCAGCAGCTATGGACTAGCGGGATCCAATGAGCAGTTCTTC. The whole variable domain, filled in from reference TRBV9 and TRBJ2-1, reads DSGVTQTPKHLITATGQRVTLRCSPRSGDLSVYWYQQSLDQGLQFLIQYYNGEERAKGNILERFSAQQFPDLHSELNLSSLELGDSALYFCASSYGLAGSNEQFFGPGTRLTVL.

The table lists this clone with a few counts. CDR3 DNA sequence: TGTGCCAGCTCACCACCCGCGGGAGGGCGATACAATGAGCAGTTCTTC. This codes for CASSPPAGGRYNEQFF. This sequence joins TRBV18 and TRBJ2-1; 9 bases match TRBD2. The CDR3 is 16 residues long. The V gene end was trimmed by 0 bases and the J gene end by 4 bases; junction bases not matched to a gene: 4. Germline V CDR1 and CDR2: KGHSH, LQKENI.